This T cell receptor (beta chain) appears in the sequencing data of a study of CD8+ T cells in alopecia areata. Deletions cut 0 bases from V and 15 bases from J, with 10 bases between. Germline CDR1 is SGHRS and CDR2 is YFSETQ. This CDR3 has 11 amino acids. The treatment is: oral pan-JAK inhibitor, 5-10 mg twice daily. Whole-study results and caveats: TCR sharing was clearer in mice than between patients, perhaps partly owing to patient HLA diversity.

Sequencing relied on a cDNA template that was reverse transcribed from extracted RNA. Here immunoSEQ multiplex PCR was the method, and the copy in TCRdb shows in-frame clones only, minus some. This sample has about 210,000 clones; approximately 40% occur once, and the top ten carry around 2.5%. Only a few counts were recorded for this clone. Its specificity is not known. This receptor was obtained from a human donor with alopecia areata. V is TRBV5-1 and J is TRBJ2-1; D unresolved. Sequences were derived from CD4+ T cells sorted from blood, sampled at approximately week 37, from a patient treated with tofacitinib. The CDR3 sequence is CASSLDSKMFF. The CDR3 DNA reads as TGCGCCAGCAGCTTGGACAGTAAAATGTTCTTC.